Described below is a single T cell receptor beta chain sequence and its context. The entry originates in a study of blood T cell repertoires in COVID-19. The CDR3 loop spans 13 amino acids. Germline V gives CDR1 SGHRS, CDR2 YFSETQ. The V and J ends lost 0 bases and 6 bases, in that order; junction bases with no gene match: 2. Generated by immunoSEQ multiplex PCR, the TCRdb table keeps only in-frame clones and is missing some. The data contain 100,000 to 150,000 clones, less than 90% of them singletons. This TCR was recovered from a man in his 70s with acute or convalescent COVID-19. Sequenced input: peripheral blood. The genes are TRBV5-1 and TRBJ1-2, with TRBD1 identical over 7 bases. CDR3 protein: CASSLGQGHGYTF. The CDR3, as DNA: TGCGCCAGCAGCTTGGGACAGGGTCATGGCTACACCTTC.